The rows below give T cell receptor beta chains drawn from one sample of a study of Graves' ophthalmopathy and Graves' hyperthyroidism. TCRdb itself ran the multiplex PCR reads through MiXCR, one entry per CDR3 protein. The table shows approximately 210,000 distinct CDR3 sequences, with about 32% occurring only once. Sequenced: peripheral blood. The receptors were gathered from a man aged 45-65 years with Graves' ophthalmopathy. The CDR3 runs from the conserved cysteine through the conserved F or W. D genes are given only for firm matches. For some rows the clone size is stated as once, few or many, or as a class when expanded; others skip it.

TRBV5-5	TRBJ1-1	many	-	CASSLEGYLNTEAFF	TGTGCCAGCAGCTTGGAGGGTTATTTGAACACTGAAGCTTTCTTT
TRBV28	TRBJ2-7	-	-	CASRSGEQYF	TGTGCCAGCAGGTCCGGCGAGCAGTACTTC
TRBV18	TRBJ1-1	many	-	CASSPREGTEAFF	TGTGCCAGCTCACCACGGGAGGGGACTGAAGCTTTCTTT
TRBV28	TRBJ2-5	once	-	CASSFRRFHQETQYF	TGTGCCAGCAGTTTCCGCCGATTCCACCAAGAGACCCAGTACTTC
TRBV11-1	TRBJ2-7	many	-	CASSLRAGDQPSSYEQYF	TGTGCCAGCAGCTTAAGGGCAGGGGACCAGCCAAGCTCCTACGAGCAGTACTTC
TRBV6-1	TRBJ2-5	-	TRBD2	CASSGLAGGFGLEETQYF	TGTGCCAGCAGTGGGCTAGCGGGAGGGTTTGGGCTCGAAGAGACCCAGTACTTC
TRBV5-1	TRBJ2-7	many	TRBD2	CASSLTPSGSYEQYF	TGCGCCAGCAGCTTGACCCCTAGCGGGTCCTACGAGCAGTACTTC
TRBV27	TRBJ1-6	-	-	CASSFLQAASSPLHF	TGTGCCAGCAGTTTTCTGCAGGCGGCTAGTTCACCCCTCCACTTT
TRBV9	TRBJ1-3	many	-	CASSVRVSGNTIYF	TGTGCCAGCAGCGTAAGAGTCTCTGGAAACACCATATATTTT
TRBV29-1	TRBJ2-7	many	-	CSVVGLSYEQYF	TGCAGCGTTGTGGGGCTCTCCTACGAGCAGTACTTC
TRBV7-2	TRBJ2-5	many	-	CASSSTGKTQYF	TGTGCCAGCAGTTCTACAGGGAAGACCCAGTACTTC
TRBV3-1	TRBJ2-5	many	TRBD1	CASSQGQGGETQYF	TGTGCCAGCAGCCAGGGACAGGGGGGAGAGACCCAGTACTTC
TRBV9	TRBJ2-7	many	TRBD2	CASSPSPGLGYEQYF	TGTGCCAGCAGCCCTTCCCCGGGACTAGGCTACGAGCAGTACTTC
TRBV7-9	TRBJ2-7	-	TRBD1	CASSLTPGQSYEQYF	TGTGCCAGCAGCCTCACTCCGGGACAGAGCTACGAGCAGTACTTC
TRBV12-3/TRBV12-4	TRBJ1-1	-	-	CASRQGRNTEAFF	TGTGCCAGCAGGCAGGGGCGGAACACTGAAGCTTTCTTT
TRBV6-4	TRBJ1-2	once	-	CASSDGGGYTF	TGTGCCAGCAGTGACGGGGGCGGCTACACCTTC
TRBV12-3/TRBV12-4	TRBJ2-5	many	-	CASSLTGGLAETQYF	TGTGCCAGCAGTTTGACAGGAGGGCTGGCGGAGACCCAGTACTTC
TRBV12-3/TRBV12-4	TRBJ2-7	once	TRBD1	CASSRTGARAYEQYF	TGTGCCAGCAGCCGGACAGGGGCTCGAGCCTACGAGCAGTACTTC
TRBV27	TRBJ1-5	many	-	CASSLDGLRQPQHF	TGTGCCAGCAGTTTAGATGGGTTGAGGCAGCCCCAGCATTTT
TRBV12-5	TRBJ1-6	few	TRBD1	CASGSTGDLSPLHF	TGTGCTAGTGGTTCCACAGGGGACTTATCACCCCTCCACTTT
TRBV28	TRBJ2-7	many	TRBD2	CASRLAGEGYEQYF	TGTGCCAGCAGGTTAGCGGGAGAGGGCTACGAGCAGTACTTC
TRBV5-1	TRBJ1-1	many	-	CASSDYIEAFF	TGCGCCAGCAGCGATTACATAGAAGCTTTCTTT
TRBV7-9	TRBJ2-7	-	-	CASSLSPHEQYF	TGTGCCAGCAGCTTAAGCCCCCACGAGCAGTACTTC
TRBV7-9	TRBJ2-7	-	TRBD1	CASSHRGNIYEQYF	TGTGCCAGCAGCCACAGGGGGAATATCTACGAGCAGTACTTC
TRBV28	TRBJ2-7	many	TRBD1	CASSLRTGHYEQYF	TGTGCCAGCAGCCTGCGGACAGGGCACTACGAGCAGTACTTC
TRBV7-9	TRBJ2-7	many	TRBD1	CASSASLGQASYEQYF	TGTGCCAGCAGCGCAAGCTTGGGACAGGCCTCCTACGAGCAGTACTTC
TRBV19	TRBJ1-5	many	-	CASIGTVYSNQPQHF	TGTGCCAGTATTGGGACCGTGTATAGCAATCAGCCCCAGCATTTT
TRBV28	TRBJ2-2	many	-	CASSWGATGELFF	TGTGCCAGCTCTTGGGGGGCCACCGGGGAGCTGTTTTTT
TRBV28	TRBJ2-7	many	TRBD1	CASRRGTGFYEQYF	TGTGCCAGCAGAAGAGGGACAGGTTTTTACGAGCAGTACTTC
TRBV28	TRBJ2-7	-	TRBD2	CATKDRAGQGLAGYF	TGTGCCACCAAAGACCGCGCAGGACAAGGACTAGCGGGGTACTTC
TRBV12-3/TRBV12-4	TRBJ2-7	-	TRBD2	CASSYFPTSGFFYEQYF	TGTGCCAGCAGTTACTTCCCGACTAGCGGATTCTTCTACGAGCAGTACTTC
TRBV24-1	TRBJ2-7	many	-	CATSPGTGGLADYEQYF	TGTGCCACCAGCCCCGGGACAGGGGGACTAGCGGACTACGAGCAGTACTTC